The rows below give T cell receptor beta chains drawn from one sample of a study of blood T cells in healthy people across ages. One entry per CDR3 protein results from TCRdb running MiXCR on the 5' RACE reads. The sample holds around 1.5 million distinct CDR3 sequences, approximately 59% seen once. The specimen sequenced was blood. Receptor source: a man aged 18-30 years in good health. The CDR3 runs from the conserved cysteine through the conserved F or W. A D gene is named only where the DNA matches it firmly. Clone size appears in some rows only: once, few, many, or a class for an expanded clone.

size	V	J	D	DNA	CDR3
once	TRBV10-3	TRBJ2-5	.	TGTGCCATCAGGCAGGGATCGGGCAATGAGCAGTACTTC	CAIRQGSGNEQYF
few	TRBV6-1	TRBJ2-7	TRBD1	TGTGCCAGCAGTGAAGCTGGGACAGGCCCCTACGAGCAGTACTTC	CASSEAGTGPYEQYF
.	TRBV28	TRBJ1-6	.	TGTGCCAGCAGTCTGTCAGATTATAATTCACCCCTCCACTTT	CASSLSDYNSPLHF
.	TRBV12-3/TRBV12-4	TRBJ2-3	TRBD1	TGTGCCAGCAGTCCGAATGACAGGGAAGATACGCAGTATTTT	CASSPNDREDTQYF
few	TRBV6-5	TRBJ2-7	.	TGTGCCAGCAGACAGCAGGGAGTGAGGAGCGAGCAGTACTTC	CASRQQGVRSEQYF
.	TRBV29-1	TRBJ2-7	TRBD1	TGCAGCGTTGAGGGACAGTACTACGAGCAGTACTTC	CSVEGQYYEQYF
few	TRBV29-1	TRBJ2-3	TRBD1	TGCAGCGCAATTAACAGGGGGCAAGATACGCAGTATTTT	CSAINRGQDTQYF
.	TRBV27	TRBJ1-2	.	TGTGCCAGCAGTTTAACCCCGGGGGGGTTGGGATATGGCTACACCTTC	CASSLTPGGLGYGYTF
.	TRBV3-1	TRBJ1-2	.	TGTGCCAGCAGCCAAGGACTGCTTAATGGCTACACCTTC	CASSQGLLNGYTF
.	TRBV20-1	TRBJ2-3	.	TGCAGTGCTGGACCGAGCCACACAGATACGCAGTATTTT	CSAGPSHTDTQYF
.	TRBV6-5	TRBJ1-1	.	TGTGCCAGCACCCAGTGGGCTTTGGACAAAACTGAAGCTTTCTTT	CASTQWALDKTEAFF
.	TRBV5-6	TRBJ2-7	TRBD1	TGTGCCAGCAGCTTCCGGGACAGGGCCCTCTACGAGCAGTACTTC	CASSFRDRALYEQYF
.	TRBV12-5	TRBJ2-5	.	TGTGCTAGTGCCCCCGCCGGGTATTCGACCCAGTACTTC	CASAPAGYSTQYF
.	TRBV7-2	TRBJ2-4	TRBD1	TGTGCCAGCAGCGACACGACAGGGATTATTGAAAACATTCAGTACTTC	CASSDTTGIIENIQYF
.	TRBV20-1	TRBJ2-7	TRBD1	TGCAGTGCTAGAGGCCGCGGACAGGTAGGCGAGCAGTACTTC	CSARGRGQVGEQYF
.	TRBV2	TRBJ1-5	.	TGTGCCAGCAGTGGGGGGGACAATAGCAATCAGCCCCAGCATTTT	CASSGGDNSNQPQHF
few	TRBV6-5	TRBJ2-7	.	TGTGCCAGCAGTTACAACGGTCAGTCCTACGAGCAGTACTTC	CASSYNGQSYEQYF
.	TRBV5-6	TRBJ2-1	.	TGTGCCAGCAGCAGATGGGCCAGCGTCGGGGAGCAGTTCTTC	CASSRWASVGEQFF
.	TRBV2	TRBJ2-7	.	TGTGCCAGCAGTGATAACGGGAGAAACTACGAGCAGTACTTC	CASSDNGRNYEQYF
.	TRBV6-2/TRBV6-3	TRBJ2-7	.	TGTGCCAGCAGTTACTCGAGAAGCAGCGGTTCCAGTCGCGAGCAGTACTTC	CASSYSRSSGSSREQYF
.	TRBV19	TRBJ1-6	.	TGTGCCAGTAGCCCCGACGAGGCCAGCTCACCCCTCCACTTT	CASSPDEASSPLHF
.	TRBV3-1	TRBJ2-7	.	TGTGCCAGCAGCCAATTCGCCGACAGATACGAGCAGTACTTC	CASSQFADRYEQYF
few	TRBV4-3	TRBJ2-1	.	TGCGCCAGCAGCCAAGAAATACCAGGACTCCATCACAGTGAGCAGTTCTTC	CASSQEIPGLHHSEQFF
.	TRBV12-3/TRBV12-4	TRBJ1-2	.	TGTGCCAGCAGTTTAGCTCAGGGCGCCTATGGCTACACCTTC	CASSLAQGAYGYTF
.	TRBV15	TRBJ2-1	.	TGTGCCACCAGCAGAGATCGAGCAATTTCCTACGAGCAGTTCTTC	CATSRDRAISYEQFF
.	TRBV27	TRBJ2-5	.	TGTGCCAGCAGTTCCGGGGTTTACAATGAGCAGTACTTC	CASSSGVYNEQYF
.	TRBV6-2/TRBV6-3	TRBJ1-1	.	TGTGCCAGCAGTTACAGGTGGGGCACTGAAGCTTTCTTT	CASSYRWGTEAFF
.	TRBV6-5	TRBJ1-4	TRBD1	TGTGCCAGCAGGTCCAGGGGGAGGAGTGAAAAACTGTTTTTT	CASRSRGRSEKLFF
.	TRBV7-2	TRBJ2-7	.	TGTGCCAGCAGCTTAGCTGGGTCCCAACCCTACGAGCAGTACTTC	CASSLAGSQPYEQYF
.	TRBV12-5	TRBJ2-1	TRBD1	TGTGCTAGTGGCCTGGGACAGGTTTCCTACAATGAGCAGTTCTTC	CASGLGQVSYNEQFF
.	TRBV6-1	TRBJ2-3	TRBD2	TGTGCCAGCAGAACTAGCGCCCTGGCGGATACGCAGTATTTT	CASRTSALADTQYF
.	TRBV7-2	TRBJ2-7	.	TGTGCCAGCAGCCTGGACGGCTTCAGCTCCTACGAGCAGTACTTC	CASSLDGFSSYEQYF
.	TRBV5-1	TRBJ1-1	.	TGCGCCAGCAGCCTGAAGTTGGACAGTGAGAACACTGAAGCTTTCTTT	CASSLKLDSENTEAFF
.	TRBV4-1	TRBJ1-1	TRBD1	TGCGCCAGCAGCTCCCGGGACAGGGACGGGAACACTGAAGCTTTCTTT	CASSSRDRDGNTEAFF
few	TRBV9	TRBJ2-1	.	TGTGCCAGCAGTCCAGACAATCCCTCCTACAATGAGCAGTTCTTC	CASSPDNPSYNEQFF
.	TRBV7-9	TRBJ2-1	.	TGTGCCAGCAGCCCACCCGGGAACTCCTACAATGAGCAGTTCTTC	CASSPPGNSYNEQFF
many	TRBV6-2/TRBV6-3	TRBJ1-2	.	TGTGCCAGCAGATACCGGCCTCAGGGCTACACCTTC	CASRYRPQGYTF
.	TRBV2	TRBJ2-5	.	TGTGCCAGCAATGCAGGGGGGGACCTTTTAGGAGAGACCCAGTACTTC	CASNAGGDLLGETQYF
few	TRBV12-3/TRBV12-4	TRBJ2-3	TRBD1	TGTGCCAGCACCCACCCAGGGGGAGGCACAGATACGCAGTATTTT	CASTHPGGGTDTQYF
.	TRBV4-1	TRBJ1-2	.	TGCGCCAGCAGCCAAGATAGGACACTCACCCATGGCTACACCTTC	CASSQDRTLTHGYTF
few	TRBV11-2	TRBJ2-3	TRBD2	TGTGCCAGCAGCTTACTAGCGGGAGTAACAGATACGCAGTATTTT	CASSLLAGVTDTQYF
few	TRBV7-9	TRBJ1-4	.	TGTGCCAGCAGCTTAGGAGGGCTGGAGGAAAAACTGTTTTTT	CASSLGGLEEKLFF
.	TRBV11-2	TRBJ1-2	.	TGTGCCAGCAGCTTAAATCTAACTCCTGACTATGGCTACACCTTC	CASSLNLTPDYGYTF
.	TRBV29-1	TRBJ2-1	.	TGCAGCGTCCAGACAGCTAATGAGCAGTTCTTC	CSVQTANEQFF
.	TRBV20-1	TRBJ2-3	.	TGCAGTGCTAGAGAAGCGCGGGACACAGATACGCAGTATTTT	CSAREARDTDTQYF
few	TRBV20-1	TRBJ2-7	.	TGCAGTGCTAGGAGACCAGAAGGGGTTGACGAGCAGTACTTC	CSARRPEGVDEQYF
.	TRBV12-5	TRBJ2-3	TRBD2	TGTGCTAGTGGTTTGGAAGACGGGTACTTAGCGGGAGTGGGTACGCAGTATTTT	CASGLEDGYLAGVGTQYF
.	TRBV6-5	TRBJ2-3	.	TGTGCCAGCAGTTCTTGGGGGGCCTCCCCGGATACGCAGTATTTT	CASSSWGASPDTQYF
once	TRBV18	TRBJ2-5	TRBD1	TGTGCCAGCTCACCCGATCGACAGGGTTTGGAGACCCAGTACTTC	CASSPDRQGLETQYF
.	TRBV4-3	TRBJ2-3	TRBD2	TGCGCCAGCAGCCAAGATCTTATCCGGGACTATAGCACAGATACGCAGTATTTT	CASSQDLIRDYSTDTQYF